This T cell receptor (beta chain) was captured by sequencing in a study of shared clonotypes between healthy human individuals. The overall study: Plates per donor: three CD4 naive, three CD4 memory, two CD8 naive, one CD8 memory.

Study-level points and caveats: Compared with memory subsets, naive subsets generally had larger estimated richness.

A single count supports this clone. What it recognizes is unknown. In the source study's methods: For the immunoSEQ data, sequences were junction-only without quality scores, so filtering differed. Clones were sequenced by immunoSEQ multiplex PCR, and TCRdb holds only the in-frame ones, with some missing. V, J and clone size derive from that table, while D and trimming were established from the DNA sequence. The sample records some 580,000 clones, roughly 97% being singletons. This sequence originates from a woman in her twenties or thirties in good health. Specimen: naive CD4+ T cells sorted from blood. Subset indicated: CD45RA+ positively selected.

The CDR3: CASSLRDSPRGYTF. CDR3 sequence (DNA): TGTGCCAGCAGCTTAAGAGACAGTCCGCGGGGCTACACCTTC. The chain uses TRBV9 and TRBJ1-2; TRBD1 is a possible D gene (5 bases). CDR1 SGDLS and CDR2 YYNGEE come from the germline V gene. CDR3 length: 14 residues. V shed 4 bases and J shed 8 bases, with 18 bases lying between them.